A selection of T cell receptor beta chains follows, all from one sample in a study of blood T cell repertoires in COVID-19. Sequencing was performed with immunoSEQ multiplex PCR; in TCRdb, only in-frame clones are kept and a portion is missing. Counted here are about 140,000 clones, 85% to 90% occurring once; the ten biggest clones make up roughly 3%. What was sequenced was peripheral blood. These receptors were collected from a woman in her fifties or sixties with active COVID-19. The CDR3 runs from the conserved cysteine through the conserved F or W. A D gene is named only where the DNA matches it firmly. Where a row states a size, it is once, few, many or the class of an expanded clone; other rows omit it.

d_call | cdr3_length | j_call | v_call | clone_size | cdr3_nt | cdr3_aa
TRBD2 | 16 | TRBJ2-7 | TRBV4-1 | - | TGCGCCAGCAGCCAAGAGGGTAGCGGGAAGGGCTACGAGCAGTACTTC | CASSQEGSGKGYEQYF
- | 14 | TRBJ1-1 | TRBV6-6 | - | TGTGCCAGCAGTTACTCGGGGGGTAGCACTGAAGCTTTCTTT | CASSYSGGSTEAFF
- | 16 | TRBJ2-6 | TRBV28 | - | TGTGCCAGCAGCCCCACTGACAGCTCTGGGGCCAACGTCCTGACTTTC | CASSPTDSSGANVLTF
TRBD1 | 15 | TRBJ2-7 | TRBV10-1 | once | TGCGCCAGCTCAGGGGGCGCGGGGTGGATATACGAGCAGTACTTC | CASSGGAGWIYEQYF
TRBD2 | 14 | TRBJ2-7 | TRBV18 | - | TGTGCCAGCTCCGGGCAGGCGGGAGCCCACGAGCAGTACTTC | CASSGQAGAHEQYF
- | 15 | TRBJ2-6 | TRBV3-1/TRBV3-2 | - | TGTGCCAGCAGTCGGGGGAACTCCGGGGCCAACGTCCTGACTTTC | CASSRGNSGANVLTF
TRBD2 | 13 | TRBJ2-1 | TRBV9 | - | TGTGCCAGCAGCCGCGGGAGGGCCAATGAGCAGTTCTTC | CASSRGRANEQFF
- | 17 | TRBJ2-1 | TRBV7-3 | - | TGTGCCAGCAGCTTAGGGGCGGGACGGAGCTCCTACAATGAGCAGTTCTTC | CASSLGAGRSSYNEQFF
TRBD2 | 16 | TRBJ2-7 | TRBV11-2 | - | TGTGCCAGCAGCTACCCCGCCAGCGGGAGTATCTACGAGCAGTACTTC | CASSYPASGSIYEQYF
TRBD1 | 13 | TRBJ1-5 | TRBV7-2 | - | TGTGCCAGCAGCTCCTACAGGGGACAGCCCCAGCATTTT | CASSSYRGQPQHF
TRBD2 | 17 | TRBJ2-5 | TRBV5-4 | - | TGTGCCAGCAGCTCCCTGGCTAGCGGGAGGGCCCGAGAGACCCAGTACTTC | CASSSLASGRARETQYF
TRBD1 | 13 | TRBJ1-2 | TRBV6-5 | - | TGTGCCAGCAGCGTACAGGGGAGATATGGCTACACCTTC | CASSVQGRYGYTF
- | 12 | TRBJ2-5 | TRBV18 | - | TGTGCCAGCTCACCGCGACAGGAGACCCAGTACTTC | CASSPRQETQYF
- | 14 | TRBJ1-4 | TRBV27 | once | TGTGCCAGCAGGATCGGGACATCTAATGAAAAACTGTTTTTT | CASRIGTSNEKLFF
- | 15 | TRBJ2-6 | TRBV5-4 | - | TGTGCCAGCAGCTTGCCAGGGACTGGGGCCAACGTCCTGACTTTC | CASSLPGTGANVLTF
- | 21 | TRBJ1-6 | TRBV2 | - | TGTGCCAGCAGTGAAGCGCTTACGAGCCCGGCCAGGGGCGCGATTAATTCACCCCTCCACTTT | CASSEALTSPARGAINSPLHF
TRBD2 | 15 | TRBJ2-7 | TRBV4-2 | - | TGTGCCAGCAGCCAAGACCTAGCGGGAGTGTACGAGCAGTACTTC | CASSQDLAGVYEQYF
- | 15 | TRBJ2-5 | TRBV28 | once | TGTGCCAGCAGTTTCCCGGCCAGGGGGAGGGAGACCCAGTACTTC | CASSFPARGRETQYF
- | 15 | TRBJ2-5 | TRBV5-8 | - | TGTGCCAGCAGCTTGAGGCCGGGCTGGGAGGAGACCCAGTACTTC | CASSLRPGWEETQYF
- | 13 | TRBJ2-5 | TRBV28 | - | TGTGCCAGCAGTCCAGGGGGGTGGGAGACCCAGTACTTC | CASSPGGWETQYF
TRBD1 | 15 | TRBJ2-2 | TRBV11-3 | - | TGTGCCAGCAGCACAGGGGGCATAGACACCGGGGAGCTGTTTTTT | CASSTGGIDTGELFF
- | 14 | TRBJ1-3 | TRBV7-2 | - | TGTGCCAGCAGCCTACAGGGCGCTGGAAACACCATATATTTT | CASSLQGAGNTIYF
TRBD1 | 15 | TRBJ1-2 | TRBV28 | - | TGTGCCAGCAGCCCCCAGACAGGGGGTTGGTATGGCTACACCTTC | CASSPQTGGWYGYTF
- | 14 | TRBJ2-5 | TRBV5-1 | - | TGCGCCAGCAGCTTACAGGGAAGGGTGGAGACCCAGTACTTC | CASSLQGRVETQYF
TRBD1 | 16 | TRBJ2-1 | TRBV4-3 | - | TGCGCCAGCAGCCTGAGTAGCAGGGGGCCGAGAAATGAGCAGTTCTTC | CASSLSSRGPRNEQFF
TRBD2 | 14 | TRBJ2-1 | TRBV7-2 | - | TGTGCCAGCACTGGGGGAGGGAGCGGCAATGAGCAGTTCTTC | CASTGGGSGNEQFF
TRBD2 | 14 | TRBJ2-1 | TRBV9 | - | TGTGCCAGCAGCGTGAGCGGGAGCCCTTTTGAGCAGTTCTTC | CASSVSGSPFEQFF
TRBD1 | 13 | TRBJ2-7 | TRBV18 | - | TGTGCCAGCTCACTCAACAGGGGTGAGGAGCAGTACTTC | CASSLNRGEEQYF
TRBD1 | 14 | TRBJ1-1 | TRBV3-1/TRBV3-2 | - | TGTGCCAGCAGCCAAATACAGGGGGAGACTGAAGCTTTCTTT | CASSQIQGETEAFF